What follows are 24 T cell receptor beta chains derived from one specimen sequenced in a study of T cell responses to AZD1222 COVID-19 vaccine. Sequencing used immunoSEQ multiplex PCR; TCRdb keeps in-frame clones, though not all of them. The sample holds some 150,000 clones, 85% to 95% seen once. Sequences were derived from peripheral blood, sampled on day 0 of MenACWY control vaccination. These receptors were obtained from an adult in good health.

The rearrangement uses TRBV15 and TRBJ2-5; D is possibly TRBD1 or TRBD2 (5 bases each). The germline CDR1 and CDR2 sequences are LNHNV and YYDKDF (reference sequence). V lost 5 bases and J 2 bases, leaving 12 bases between the germline ends. This CDR3 region has 14 residues. The DNA of the CDR3 is TGTGCCACCAGCCCGGGGCCCCCTCAAGAGACCCAGTACTTC. Translated: CATSPGPPQETQYF.

The chain couples TRBV9 to TRBJ1-4; tentatively, D is TRBD1 (6 bases). Germline CDR1 reads SGDLS; CDR2 reads YYNGEE. V was cut by 0 bases and J by 2 bases, with 11 bases left in between. This CDR3 is 16 amino acids long. Here the CDR3 DNA reads TGTGCCAGCAGCGTAGGCGGGGGCGGCACTAATGAAAAACTGTTTTTT. This gives the protein CASSVGGGGTNEKLFF.

The V and J genes are TRBV11-2 and TRBJ1-1; 9 bases line up with TRBD1. The germline gives CDR1 SGHAT, CDR2 FQNNGV. V shed 2 bases and J 5 bases; nucleotides not matched to a gene: 3. This CDR3 is built from 14 residues. The CDR3 region has the DNA TGTGCCAGCAGCTTATACAGGGGGCAGACTGAAGCTTTCTTT. As protein: CASSLYRGQTEAFF.

The chain joins TRBV6-5 to TRBJ1-2; D possibly corresponds to TRBD1 (5 bases). The CDR3 contains 12 residues. V was cut by 4 bases and J by 11 bases, with 14 bases left in between. The germline gives CDR1 MNHEY, CDR2 SVGAGI. The CDR3 protein is CASSSGHEGYTF. The CDR3 region has the DNA TGTGCCAGCAGTTCCGGACACGAGGGGTACACCTTC.

The chain is built from TRBV4-1 and TRBJ2-7, with 7 bases matching TRBD1. The germline CDR1 and CDR2 sequences are MGHRA and YSYEKL. J lost 3 bases, V lost 3 bases, and 2 bases had no gene match. The CDR3 totals 13 residues. The CDR3 sequence is CASSHQGDYEQYF. DNA of the CDR3: TGCGCCAGCAGCCACCAGGGGGACTACGAGCAGTACTTC.

There are a few counts of this clone. The chain couples TRBV30 to TRBJ1-5; D may be TRBD1 (5 bases). Germline V CDR1 and CDR2: GTSNPN, SVGIG (reference sequence). V gave up 2 bases and J gave up 4 bases, with 9 bases separating them. The CDR3 runs 13 residues. The CDR3 coding sequence is TGTGCCTGGAGTAGGGACCTAAATCAGCCCCAGCATTTT. This translates into CAWSRDLNQPQHF.

The V gene is TRBV27, the J gene TRBJ1-6; 7 positions match TRBD1. The CDR3 runs 15 residues. CDR1 MNHEY and CDR2 SMNVEV come from the germline V gene (reference sequence). V shed 4 bases and J 6 bases; nucleotides not matched to a gene: 6. The CDR3: CASSWGQWGNSPLHF. The CDR3 nucleotides read TGTGCCAGCAGTTGGGGACAGTGGGGTAATTCACCCCTCCACTTT.

This sequence joins TRBV23-1 and TRBJ1-1; D perhaps matches TRBD1 (5 bases). TRBV23-1 is designated an ORF whose function remains uncertain. The CDR3 loop spans 15 amino acids. The V gene lost 0 bases and the J gene lost 4 bases, with 12 bases spanning the gap. The DNA for the CDR3 is TGCGCCAGCAGTCAATCTCAGGGATGGTGCACTGAAGCTTTCTTT. Protein product: CASSQSQGWCTEAFF.

J is TRBJ2-1 and V is TRBV9; no definite D call. The CDR3 extends over 13 amino acids. Trimming shortened V by 3 bases and J by 2 bases, and 6 bases separated the two germline ends. Germline CDR1 reads SGDLS; CDR2 reads YYNGEE. The CDR3, as DNA: TGTGCCAGCAGCGCCTCCCCCTACAATGAGCAGTTCTTC. This gives the protein CASSASPYNEQFF. The full variable domain, in which reference TRBV9 and TRBJ2-1 provide the parts outside the CDR3, is DSGVTQTPKHLITATGQRVTLRCSPRSGDLSVYWYQQSLDQGLQFLIQYYNGEERAKGNILERFSAQQFPDLHSELNLSSLELGDSALYFCASSASPYNEQFFGPGTRLTVL.

V usage is TRBV6-5 and J usage is TRBJ1-2; maybe TRBD1 (5 bases). CDR1 is MNHEY, CDR2 SVGAGI, per germline. This CDR3 region has 14 residues. Trimming cost V 4 bases and J 7 bases, with 16 bases left between them. The CDR3 DNA follows: TGTGCCAGCAGTTCCCATGAATCTCAGGGTGGCTACACCTTC. Its protein product is CASSSHESQGGYTF.

The V gene is TRBV2, the J gene TRBJ2-7, with D tentatively TRBD1 (6 bases). The germline V gene has CDR1 SNHLY and CDR2 FYNNEI. Trimming shortened V by 9 bases and J by 1 base, and 10 bases separated the two germline ends. This CDR3 region has 12 residues. This CDR3 is CASHRDSYEQYF. The CDR3 nucleotides read TGTGCCAGTCACAGGGATTCCTACGAGCAGTACTTC.

This clone was detected a few times. The chain couples TRBV19 to TRBJ1-5; D is possibly TRBD1 (5 bases). The CDR3 extends over 15 amino acids. Germline V lookup: CDR1 LNHDA, CDR2 SQIVND (reference sequence). Trimming left V 3 bases short and J 4 bases short, with 13 bases between. CDR3 sequence: CASSILRVGNQPQHF. The CDR3 DNA follows: TGTGCCAGTAGTATCCTCAGGGTTGGTAATCAGCCCCAGCATTTT.

This chain uses TRBV2 with TRBJ1-2, with a possible D match to TRBD1 (5 bases). V was pared by 6 bases and J by 3 bases, with 8 bases between. The CDR3 is made up of 12 amino acids. Germline V gene data show CDR1 as SNHLY and CDR2 as FYNNEI. The CDR3 bases are TGTGCCAGCAGCCCGGGACACTATGGCTACACCTTC. Its translation is CASSPGHYGYTF.

The chain combines TRBV7-3 with TRBJ2-1; 9 nucleotides match TRBD1. CDR1 and CDR2 from the germline V gene are SGHTA and FQGTGA. After removal of 3 bases from V and 9 bases from J, the junction contained 3 bases not matched to a gene. This CDR3 region has 13 residues. CDR3 residues: CASSLGQGGEQFF. In DNA, the CDR3 is TGTGCCAGCAGCTTGGGACAGGGCGGTGAGCAGTTCTTC.

The chain combines TRBV9 with TRBJ1-3; D possibly corresponds to TRBD1 (5 bases). There are 17 residues in the CDR3. CDR1 and CDR2 from the germline V gene are SGDLS and YYNGEE. Trimming left V 0 bases short and J 1 base short, with 14 bases between. The CDR3 protein is CASSVAGTVRSGNTIYF. The DNA of the CDR3 is TGTGCCAGCAGCGTAGCCGGGACGGTGAGATCTGGAAACACCATATATTTT.

This CDR3 reads CASSSWGARGEQFF. DNA of the CDR3: TGTGCCAGCAGTTCCTGGGGGGCACGAGGTGAGCAGTTCTTC. The chain recombines TRBV27 with TRBJ2-1; D may be TRBD1 or TRBD2 (6 bases each). The CDR3 is made up of 14 amino acids. Per the germline V gene, CDR1 is MNHEY and CDR2 is SMNVEV (reference sequence). V lost 4 bases to trimming and J lost 9 bases, with 16 bases between them.

The chain links TRBV7-9 to TRBJ2-1, with D tentatively TRBD1 or TRBD2 (6 bases each). Per the germline V gene, CDR1 is SEHNR and CDR2 is FQNEAQ (reference sequence). The V end lost 4 bases, the J end lost 8 bases, and 18 bases lay between the germline ends. The CDR3 is made up of 15 amino acids. CDR3 coding DNA: TGTGCCAGCAGCTGGGGGGCTAGCTCGCCCCATGAGCAGTTCTTC. Protein: CASSWGASSPHEQFF. The full variable domain, its missing parts supplied by reference TRBV7-9 and TRBJ2-1, is DTGVSQNPRHKITKRGQNVTFRCDPISEHNRLYWYRQTLGQGPEFLTYFQNEAQLEKSRLLSDRFSAERPKGSFSTLEIQRTEQGDSAMYLCASSWGASSPHEQFFGPGTRLTVL.

The CDR3 region is CASSDDRGLTEAFF. The CDR3 DNA is TGTGCCAGCAGTGACGACAGGGGGCTGACTGAAGCTTTCTTT. V gene TRBV25-1 combines with J gene TRBJ1-1; 10 nucleotides agree with TRBD1. Germline CDR1 is MGHDK and CDR2 is SYGVNS. Trimming cost V 3 bases and J 5 bases; bases outside gene matches: 3. This CDR3 has 14 residues.

The chain is built from TRBV19 and TRBJ2-5; no clear D gene. Looked up from germline, CDR1 is LNHDA and CDR2 is SQIVND (reference sequence). This CDR3 comprises 13 residues. V was shortened by 4 bases and J by 3 bases, with 9 bases between the two germline ends. The CDR3 DNA sequence: TGTGCCAGTAGTAACCTGATTGAAGAGACCCAGTACTTC. This sequence encodes CASSNLIEETQYF. The variable domain in full, completed from reference TRBV19 and TRBJ2-5, reads DGGITQSPKYLFRKEGQNVTLSCEQNLNHDAMYWYRQDPGQGLRLIYYSQIVNDFQKGDIAEGYSVSREKKESFPLTVTSAQKNPTAFYLCASSNLIEETQYFGPGTRLLVL.

The rearrangement uses TRBV15 and TRBJ1-1; TRBD1 might be the D (6 bases). Trimming pared 8 bases from V and 4 bases from J, leaving 14 bases between. Per the germline V gene, CDR1 is LNHNV and CDR2 is YYDKDF (reference sequence). The CDR3 covers 13 residues. CDR3 in DNA: TGTGCCACCGAGGGGCAGGGGAGCACTGAAGCTTTCTTT. This codes for CATEGQGSTEAFF.

This chain links TRBV5-6 with TRBJ2-7, with 10 bases that match TRBD2. Germline V gene data show CDR1 as SGHDT and CDR2 as YYEEEE. The CDR3 is made up of 14 amino acids. The V segment lost 5 bases and the J segment 7 bases; nucleotides outside the gene matches: 9. CDR3 region: CASSRGTSATEQYF. The CDR3, as DNA: TGTGCCAGCAGTAGGGGGACTAGCGCAACGGAGCAGTACTTC.

This chain joins TRBV14 and TRBJ1-4; tentatively, D is TRBD1 (6 bases). Trimming stripped 1 base from V and 7 bases from J, with 16 bases between. CDR1 and CDR2 (germline): SGHDN, FVKESK. The CDR3 spans 16 residues. The CDR3 loop is CASSQVTGAASEKLFF. DNA for the CDR3: TGTGCCAGCAGCCAAGTGACGGGGGCTGCAAGTGAAAAACTGTTTTTT.

V and J are TRBV19 and TRBJ1-2, with D unresolved. Looked up from germline, CDR1 is LNHDA and CDR2 is SQIVND (reference sequence). The V and J ends lost 4 bases and 8 bases respectively, with 8 bases between them. This CDR3 contains 11 residues. The DNA for the CDR3 is TGTGCCAGTAGTAATTCGGTGGGCTACACCTTC. Protein sequence: CASSNSVGYTF.

Regarding this clone: This sample also contains other DNA sequences that code for the same CDR3. The V call is TRBV5-1, the J call TRBJ2-2, with a tentative D call TRBD1 (5 bases). V was cut by 4 bases and J by 1 base, with 8 bases left in between. Germline lookup yields CDR1 SGHRS and CDR2 YFSETQ. This CDR3 spans 14 amino acids. CDR3 in DNA: TGCGCCAGCAGCCTAGGACAGAACACCGGGGAGCTGTTTTTT. Encoded protein: CASSLGQNTGELFF.